One and the same sample provided the 23 T cell receptor beta chains below, sequenced in a study of regulatory T cells in long-lasting Graves disease. Arm-PCR with iRepertoire HTBI primers amplified the CDR3 regions for these TCR beta libraries. TCRdb recomputed calls from the multiplex PCR reads with MiXCR, one row per CDR3 protein. The data show under 500,000 distinct CDR3 sequences, around 20% seen once. The time point is: persistent/refractory GD, antithyroid drugs over 5 years with positive TRAb. Following extraction of RNA from PBMCs, that RNA was used to make the TCR library. This material consisted of peripheral blood mononuclear cells (PBMCs), taken when the disease was refractory, from a patient treated with antithyroid drugs. The receptors here all came from a female donor with Graves disease.

This clonotype was observed a handful of times. The chain employs TRBV20-1 and TRBJ1-1; TRBD1 matches 7 bases. Germline CDR1 reads DFQATT; CDR2 reads SNEGSKA (reference sequence). Trimming took 5 bases from V and 5 from J; bases not matched to a gene: 5. The CDR3 runs to 12 residues. The CDR3 here is CSAPPQGTEAFF. CDR3 bases: TGCAGTGCTCCTCCACAGGGGACTGAAGCTTTCTTT.

This clonotype has a count of ten or more. The chain is built from TRBV30 and TRBJ2-7, with a tentative D call TRBD1 (6 bases). Germline-derived CDR1 and CDR2 are GTSNPN and SVGIG (reference sequence). CDR3 length: 13 residues. The V gene lost 3 bases and the J gene lost 2 bases, with 11 bases spanning the gap. The CDR3 region has the DNA TGTGCCTGGAGCTACGGACAGCCCTACGAGCAGTACTTC. Amino acid sequence: CAWSYGQPYEQYF.

This clonotype was detected only a few times. The chain is built from TRBV7-2 and TRBJ2-2, with D possibly TRBD1 on 6 matching bases. Germline assignment: CDR1 SGHTA and CDR2 FQGNSA. The ends were cut back, 5 bases at V and 7 bases at J, with 14 bases in the middle. The CDR3 loop spans 14 amino acids. The CDR3 here is CASSRRTDIGELFF. DNA for the CDR3: TGTGCCAGCAGCAGAAGGACAGATATCGGGGAGCTGTTTTTT.

The V and J genes are TRBV27 and TRBJ2-7, with 8 bases identical to TRBD2. V gave up 5 bases and J gave up 5 bases; unmatched junction bases: 5. Germline loops: CDR1 MNHEY, CDR2 SMNVEV (reference sequence). CDR3 size: 13 residues. The CDR3 DNA reads as TGTGCCAGCAGTCTAGCGGGTGTCCACGAGCAGTACTTC. It translates to CASSLAGVHEQYF.

In its sample, this clonotype was seen a few times. The CDR3 protein is CASSLDRDTVYGYTF. CDR3 nucleotides: TGCGCCAGCAGCCTAGACCGGGACACTGTCTATGGCTACACCTTC. V gene TRBV4-3 combines with J gene TRBJ1-2; a possible D gene is TRBD1 (6 bases). V shed 4 bases and J shed 4 bases, with 16 bases lying between them. CDR1 and CDR2 (germline): LGHNA, YSLEER. The CDR3 spans 15 residues.

The genes are TRBV20-1 and TRBJ1-2, with D unclear. V lost 2 bases and J lost 6, with 10 bases in between. Looked up from germline, CDR1 is DFQATT and CDR2 is SNEGSKA (reference sequence). The CDR3 is 12 amino acids. CDR3 coding DNA: TGCAGTGCTAGATTCCCGAAGGATGGCTACACCTTC. Amino acids: CSARFPKDGYTF.

The table lists this clonotype with a few counts. The V gene is TRBV14, the J gene TRBJ1-1; D is unresolved. V lost 0 bases, J lost 1 base, and 12 bases lay in between. Germline V CDR1 and CDR2: SGHDN, FVKESK. The CDR3 contains 16 residues. The CDR3 here is CASSQDPLWGNTEAFF. DNA of the CDR3: TGTGCCAGCAGCCAAGATCCCCTTTGGGGGAACACTGAAGCTTTCTTT.

This clonotype was seen at least ten times. This chain uses TRBV28 with TRBJ2-2; TRBD1 matches at 11 bases. This CDR3 contains 16 residues. V trimming: 6 bases; J trimming: 3 bases; junction bases outside the gene matches: 6. Germline V gene lookup returns CDR1 MDHEN and CDR2 SYDVKM. The CDR3 spells CASSPGTGGDTGELFF. The CDR3 DNA reads as TGTGCCAGCAGCCCCGGGACAGGGGGAGACACCGGGGAGCTGTTTTTT.

This chain uses TRBV5-1 with TRBJ2-5; the match to TRBD1 covers 7 bases. Per germline, CDR1 SGHRS and CDR2 YFSETQ. V lost 4 bases, J lost 0 bases, and 3 bases stayed unmatched. The CDR3 runs 14 residues. CDR3 DNA: TGCGCCAGCAGCCGGACAGGAAACCAAGAGACCCAGTACTTC. It yields the protein CASSRTGNQETQYF.

This clonotype was detected ten times or more. The chain links TRBV7-2 to TRBJ2-7; the D gene could be TRBD1 or TRBD2 (5 bases each). CDR3 length: 16 residues. V was clipped by 1 base and J by 0 bases, with 13 bases between them. CDR1 is SGHTA and CDR2 is FQGNSA in the germline V gene. CDR3 coding DNA: TGTGCCAGCAGCTTAGGAGGGGCTACTAGCTCCTACGAGCAGTACTTC. This translates into CASSLGGATSSYEQYF.

The rearrangement joins TRBV7-9 to TRBJ1-2; tentatively, D is TRBD1 (5 bases). CDR3 length equals 15 residues. The V end lost 5 bases, the J end lost 3 bases, and 16 bases lay between the germline ends. Germline V gives CDR1 SEHNR, CDR2 FQNEAQ (reference sequence). The CDR3 bases are TGTGCCAGCAGCCCCTCCTACGGGGGACACTATGGCTACACCTTC. Translation gives CASSPSYGGHYGYTF.

This clonotype appeared many times. A read error may produce the germline difference seen at one junction end. The gene calls are TRBV2 and TRBJ1-1; D gene ambiguous. The CDR3 is 16 residues long. Germline V gene data show CDR1 as SNHLY and CDR2 as FYNNEI. The CDR3, as DNA: TGCGCCAGCAGTGAAGTTGGGAGGAGGTTGGACACTGAAGCTTTCTTT. Translating gives CASSEVGRRLDTEAFF.

This clonotype has only a few counts. V is TRBV19 and J is TRBJ2-6, with unresolved D. Looked up from germline, CDR1 is LNHDA and CDR2 is SQIVND (reference sequence). The CDR3 extends over 14 amino acids. V was clipped by 5 bases and J by 3 bases, with 8 bases between them. The CDR3 DNA is TGTGCCAGTAGTCGGGTCTTTGGGGCCAACGTCCTGACTTTC. Translation: CASSRVFGANVLTF.

This clonotype appeared many times. This rearrangement joins TRBV3-1 to TRBJ1-1, with no clear D. The CDR3 sequence is 11 residues long. Germline V lookup: CDR1 LGHDT, CDR2 YNNKEL (reference sequence). V was clipped by 0 bases and J by 9 bases, with 5 bases between them. The CDR3 coding sequence is TGTGCCAGCAGCCAAGAAGGAAAAGCTTTCTTT. This translates into CASSQEGKAFF.

The count of this clonotype is one. V and J are TRBV10-3 and TRBJ2-2, with 9 bases fitting TRBD2. The CDR3 covers 14 residues. J gave up 5 bases and V 8 bases, and 6 bases lay outside the gene matches. Germline V gene data show CDR1 as ENHRY and CDR2 as SYGVKD. CDR3 protein: CAILAGSVTGELFF. CDR3 bases: TGTGCCATCCTAGCGGGAAGCGTGACCGGGGAGCTGTTTTTT.

At least ten counts were recorded for this clonotype. The J gene is TRBJ2-2, the V gene TRBV6-2 or TRBV6-3; TRBD2 agrees at 10 bases. The CDR3 length is 16 residues. The germline CDR1 and CDR2 sequences are MNHEY and SVGEGT. The J segment lost 2 bases and the V segment lost 3 bases, leaving 3 bases of the junction unmatched. The CDR3 nucleotides read TGTGCCAGCAGTTATAGCGGGAGGTTAAACACCGGGGAGCTGTTTTTT. Its translation is CASSYSGRLNTGELFF.

Only one count was recorded for this clonotype. The V gene is TRBV7-8, the J gene TRBJ1-6, with 11 bases identical to TRBD1. With 5 bases clipped from V and 11 bases from J, the junction kept 5 bases outside the gene matches. CDR1 is SGHVS, CDR2 FQNEAQ, per germline. This CDR3 has 14 amino acids. The CDR3 spells CASSTGTGGTPLHF. The CDR3 DNA follows: TGTGCCAGCAGCACCGGGACAGGGGGAACACCCCTCCACTTT.

On this clonotype: A much more abundant neighbour one base away suggests this may be a read error. As the CDR3 is not closed by the conserved phenylalanine or tryptophan, this likely results from a read error. J is TRBJ1-1 and V is TRBV12-3 or TRBV12-4, with D possibly TRBD1 on 6 matching bases. This CDR3 spans 15 amino acids. V dropped 2 bases and J dropped 1 base, with 11 bases sitting between them. This CDR3 reads CASSLSPGANTEAFL. In DNA, the CDR3 is TGTGCCAGCAGTTTATCTCCGGGGGCGAACACTGAAGCTTTCCTT.

V gene TRBV6-1 combines with J gene TRBJ2-7; D not certain. The V end was cut by 7 bases, the J end by 6 bases, with 19 bases between. CDR1 MNHNS and CDR2 SASEGT come from the germline V gene. The CDR3 loop spans 14 amino acids. CDR3 residues: CASNTGPKVREQYF. In DNA, the CDR3 is TGTGCCAGCAACACCGGCCCGAAGGTGCGCGAGCAGTACTTC.

This clonotype was counted a few times. The rearrangement links TRBV20-1 to TRBJ2-7, with 8 bases that match TRBD2. This CDR3 contains 14 residues. The germline V gene has CDR1 DFQATT and CDR2 SNEGSKA (reference sequence). The V segment lost 4 bases and the J segment 3 bases; nucleotides outside the gene matches: 8. The CDR3 spells CSATFVSGNYEQYF. The DNA for the CDR3 is TGCAGTGCTACCTTTGTTAGCGGGAACTACGAGCAGTACTTC.

This clonotype was counted a few times. The V call is TRBV7-4, the J call TRBJ2-7; D may be TRBD1 (6 bases). The length of the CDR3 is 15 residues. Deletions cut 1 base from V and 5 bases from J, with 15 bases between. Germline V lookup: CDR1 SGHVT, CDR2 SQSDAQ. The chain's CDR3 is CASSLGDTCLDEQYF. CDR3 nucleotide sequence: TGTGCCAGCAGCTTAGGGGACACCTGCCTCGACGAGCAGTACTTC.

The table lists this clonotype with many counts. The J gene is TRBJ2-7, the V gene TRBV27; D is perhaps TRBD2 (5 bases). Germline CDR1 reads MNHEY; CDR2 reads SMNVEV (reference sequence). The germline V and J ends were trimmed by 5 bases and 6 bases, with 23 bases remaining between them. The CDR3 totals 16 residues. CDR3 sequence (DNA): TGTGCCAGCAGTCCATCCGGTTCCAGCCTCGAGGGCGAGCAGTACTTC. The encoded protein is CASSPSGSSLEGEQYF.

The chain uses TRBV6-1 and TRBJ1-2, with D possibly TRBD1 on 5 matching bases. The CDR3 covers 13 residues. Deletions cut 9 bases from V and 4 bases from J, with 15 bases between. CDR1 is MNHNS, CDR2 SASEGT, per germline. Written as DNA, the CDR3 is TGTGCCAGTGGCATCGCCGGGGGCTATGGCTACACCTTC. The encoded protein is CASGIAGGYGYTF.